The T cell receptor (beta chain) under discussion was sequenced for a study of blood T cell repertoires in COVID-19 (dated by TCRdb to 2018 to 2020). Background for the entire study: Collaborator samples came from the United States, Italy and Spain and covered acute and convalescent phases of COVID-19. Samples were obtained from the ongoing ImmuneRACE study (first 160 participants) and from some 1,200 subjects provided by 6 global collaborators. Sample metadata almost always included a de-identified subject ID, COVID-19 status, age in years and sex. The prospective study material was composed of cDNA or gDNA derived from T cells, B-cell-depleted T cells, or PBMCs. The dataset comprised deeply sampled blood TCRbeta repertoires from subjects exposed to, actively infected with, or recovered from COVID-19. A freely available public database, intended as a resource for researchers studying the immune response to SARS-CoV-2, is where the repertoires were released. Where HLA class I and class II types were available, the types were taken from metadata supplied by the sample provider, not from assay-based typing. Study-wide conclusions, independent of this receptor: How much clinical and demographic metadata was included differed by source and by participant, and the metadata was provided uncurated.

The CDR3 spans 14 residues, from the cysteine through the phenylalanine. CDR3 DNA only is kept here, 42 bases in frame from base 1. V is cut back by 2 bases and J by 6 bases, with 8 bases in the junction unmatched. CDR1 and CDR2 are read off the germline V gene (reference sequence) as SGHNT and YYREEE. The immunoSEQ Assay, a bias-controlled multiplex PCR, was used to amplify TCRbeta CDR3 regions from genomic DNA. The paper's data handling went like this. Nucleated cell counts per sample were estimated from amplification of reference gene primers within the assay. To quantify the absolute abundance of each unique TCRbeta CDR3 rearrangement, sequence reads were collapsed and filtered. Productive Simpson clonality was computed per sample as the square root of Simpson's diversity index over productive rearrangements. Held by TCRdb, this immuneACCESS table contains in-frame sequences only and omits some clones. Under half of the omission traces to an unresolved V gene where checked; the cause of the rest is unknown. D and trimming come from the DNA, and the V and J calls and clone size come from that table. The sample table contains approximately 300,000 clones; only one count was recorded for over 75% of them. 0.85% to 1% of the sample rests with the top ten.

This clone was found a few times. The clone's antigen remains unknown. No per-base quality is available; no much larger clone lies one base away. In Seattle, one collaborating source enrolled patients while the infection was active and tracked those patients longitudinally over the course of disease. Whole blood was collected in K2EDTA tubes by collaborating institutions according to the institutions' own protocols. For TCRbeta analysis, collaborators shipped samples as frozen whole blood, isolated PBMCs, or DNA extracted from either of those sample types. The clonotype originates from a human donor with COVID-19, enrolled during active disease. The donor label of this sample is uncertain. The V and J segments used are TRBV5-4 and TRBJ2-7, with 7 bases in between that match TRBD2. Sample: peripheral blood. The DNA sequence follows: TGTGCCAGCAGCTTCCAAACCCCGGGGGGCGAGCAGTACTTC. It translates to CASSFQTPGGEQYF.